This T cell receptor (beta chain) stems from a study of cytomegalovirus exposure and HLA in healthy donors. Findings of the study overall: Earlier results showed most TCR beta V segments being productive about 90% or about 30% of the time. Most TCR sequences showed up rarely, but some public TCRs showed up in many donors. The authors confirmed in vitro that a few CMV-associated chains were specific for CMV antigens.

Turning to this clone: Antigen unknown.

60 Vbeta and 13 Jbeta primers were used in PCR. Using immunoSEQ multiplex PCR, the repertoire was profiled, and TCRdb retains in-frame clones only, with some absent. Of about 61,000 clones in the sample, roughly 90% were seen once. This TCR was sampled from a man younger than 45 in good health and CMV-seropositive. Sequences were obtained from PBMCs.

For the CDR3, the DNA is TGTGCCAGCAGTCGCGACTCACGTGCCCTCTACGAGCAGTACTTC. Translated, it gives CASSRDSRALYEQYF. The chain links TRBV27 to TRBJ2-7; D not certain. V lost 5 bases to trimming and J lost 3 bases, with 17 bases between them. The CDR3 totals 15 residues. Germline lookup yields CDR1 MNHEY and CDR2 SMNVEV (reference sequence).